Sequencing of this T cell receptor beta chain was carried out in a study of T cells in Graves' hyperthyroidism and ophthalmopathy. Regions amplified from RNA transcripts were the TCR beta CDR3 regions. An initial round of RT-PCR targeting the TCR CDR3 relied on the HTBI primer set. TCRdb redid the calling of the multiplex PCR reads with MiXCR, one entry per CDR3 protein. The sample holds over 450,000 distinct CDR3 sequences, about 15% seen once. Germline CDR1 reads DFQATT; CDR2 reads SNEGSKA (reference sequence). The CDR3 is 12 residues long. Trimming took 4 bases from V and 5 from J, leaving 11 bases between them. This clonotype appeared many times.

The sample was blood. The clonotype was recovered from a woman between 18 and 29 years old with Graves' ophthalmopathy. The chain has TRBV20-1 and TRBJ1-2, with TRBD1 as a possible D gene (5 bases). This CDR3 reads CSAKGTDYGYTF. CDR3 coding DNA: TGCAGTGCTAAAGGGACGGATTATGGCTACACCTTC.